This T cell receptor beta chain emerged from a study of response to subunit inactivated influenza vaccine. This CDR3 spans 15 amino acids. V lost 3 bases to trimming and J lost 0 bases, with 12 bases between them. TCRdb passed the RT-PCR reads through MiXCR, listing each CDR3 protein once. The profile shows more than 400,000 distinct CDR3 sequences, approximately 6.9% of them singletons. The rearrangement links TRBV12-3 or TRBV12-4 to TRBJ2-7; D gene ambiguous. The receptor was derived from a man between 50 and 70 years old who received an inactivated influenza vaccine. The starting material was PBMCs from blood, obtained approximately 25 months after vaccination. CDR3 in amino acids: CASSLGTVLSYEQYF. The CDR3 DNA reads TGTGCCAGCAGTTTGGGAACAGTTCTCTCCTACGAGCAGTACTTC.